The entry below describes one TCR beta chain. Antigen unknown. This sample is part of a study of cytomegalovirus exposure and HLA in healthy donors. The overall study: In a later analysis, it was reported that the roughly 130 validation repertoires had been produced on the same platform as the 666 repertoires belonging to the first cohort.

Profiling relied on immunoSEQ multiplex PCR, and the TCRdb table lists in-frame clones only, not all of them. This sample carries around 63,000 clones, 90% to 97% of them seen once, and the ten largest clones take approximately 1%. General study points: In the approximately 120 validation repertoires, a later analysis found that first-cohort TCR clusters tended to co-occur. Listed as cytomegalovirus-associated were 170 or so TCR beta chains. High specificity and sensitivity for cytomegalovirus status were reported for the classifier.

The length of the CDR3 is 11 residues. The germline V and J ends were trimmed by 11 bases and 8 bases, with 13 bases remaining between them. CDR1 is SEHNR, CDR2 FQNEAQ, per germline (reference sequence). This clonotype was sampled from a woman aged 18-35 years in good health and CMV-seronegative. This chain joins TRBV7-9 and TRBJ2-1; D not certain. The sequenced sample consisted of PBMCs. The CDR3 region has the DNA TGTGCCCTCGCCCCCCGGGATGAGCAGTTCTTC. It specifies CALAPRDEQFF.